A selection of T cell receptor beta chains follows, all from one sample in a study of T cell changes during pregnancy in multiple sclerosis. TCRdb's copy holds only in-frame clones and misses some; the assay was immunoSEQ multiplex PCR. The table lists some 60,000 clones, 92% of them singletons. Here the sequenced sample was peripheral blood, taken in the second trimester of pregnancy. These receptors originate from a female donor in good health, enrolled as a control in a pregnancy study. CDR3s include the opening cysteine and the closing phenylalanine or tryptophan. The D gene is left open where the match is weak. Clone size is stated in some rows and not others, as once, few, many or a class when expanded.

v_call: TRBV5-1; d_call: TRBD2; clone_size: NA; cdr3_length: 18; j_call: TRBJ2-7; cdr3_nt: TGCGCCAGCAGCTCGACTAGCGGGGGGGCGGATGTCTCCTACGAGCAGTACTTC; cdr3_aa: CASSSTSGGADVSYEQYF
v_call: TRBV21-1; d_call: NA; clone_size: NA; cdr3_length: 13; j_call: TRBJ2-4; cdr3_nt: TGTGCCAGCGGGCCGCTCCGGATAAACATTCAGTACTTC; cdr3_aa: CASGPLRINIQYF
v_call: TRBV28; d_call: TRBD1; clone_size: few; cdr3_length: 14; j_call: TRBJ1-5; cdr3_nt: TGTGCCAGCAGTTTAGGACAGGGGAGTCAGCCCCAGCATTTT; cdr3_aa: CASSLGQGSQPQHF
v_call: TRBV5-1; d_call: NA; clone_size: NA; cdr3_length: 14; j_call: TRBJ2-2; cdr3_nt: TGCGCCAGCAAGGAGGGGTCGAACACCGGGGAGCTGTTTTTT; cdr3_aa: CASKEGSNTGELFF
v_call: TRBV6-4; d_call: TRBD1; clone_size: NA; cdr3_length: 21; j_call: TRBJ2-5; cdr3_nt: TGTGCCAGCAGTGACCTACGGTGGGACAGGGTCCCTTCAGGATCGGAAGAGACCCAGTACTTC; cdr3_aa: CASSDLRWDRVPSGSEETQYF
v_call: TRBV19; d_call: NA; clone_size: NA; cdr3_length: 15; j_call: TRBJ2-2; cdr3_nt: TGTGCCAGTAGTATCCGGCTAGCCAACACCGGGGAGCTGTTTTTT; cdr3_aa: CASSIRLANTGELFF
v_call: TRBV19; d_call: NA; clone_size: NA; cdr3_length: 14; j_call: TRBJ2-7; cdr3_nt: TGTGCCAGTAGTATATTGGCAGGGGGGCGCGAGCAGTACTTC; cdr3_aa: CASSILAGGREQYF
v_call: TRBV30; d_call: NA; clone_size: NA; cdr3_length: 13; j_call: TRBJ1-1; cdr3_nt: TGTGCCTGGACCCGCGGGAACGACGCTGAAGCTTTCTTT; cdr3_aa: CAWTRGNDAEAFF
v_call: TRBV7-9; d_call: NA; clone_size: NA; cdr3_length: 15; j_call: TRBJ2-1; cdr3_nt: TGTGCCAGCACCCCTTTCGGTCGGGGCTACAATGAGCAGTTCTTC; cdr3_aa: CASTPFGRGYNEQFF
v_call: TRBV10-1; d_call: NA; clone_size: NA; cdr3_length: 13; j_call: TRBJ2-5; cdr3_nt: TGCGCCAGCAGTGAGACTGGAGGGCAGACCCAGTACTTC; cdr3_aa: CASSETGGQTQYF
v_call: TRBV5-1; d_call: TRBD2; clone_size: NA; cdr3_length: 14; j_call: TRBJ2-5; cdr3_nt: TGCGCCAGCAGCTTAGCGGGGGCCACGGAGACCCAGTACTTC; cdr3_aa: CASSLAGATETQYF
v_call: TRBV19; d_call: NA; clone_size: NA; cdr3_length: 15; j_call: TRBJ1-6; cdr3_nt: TGTGCCAGTAGTAGCCTAGGCACCTATAATTCACCCCTCCACTTT; cdr3_aa: CASSSLGTYNSPLHF
v_call: TRBV7-9; d_call: NA; clone_size: NA; cdr3_length: 15; j_call: TRBJ2-1; cdr3_nt: TGTGCCAGCAGCTTGAGGGGGAAGGGAACCAATGAGCAGTTCTTC; cdr3_aa: CASSLRGKGTNEQFF
v_call: TRBV4-3; d_call: NA; clone_size: NA; cdr3_length: 15; j_call: TRBJ2-3; cdr3_nt: TGCGCCAGCAGGCGGGGGACACCCCGCACAGATACGCAGTATTTT; cdr3_aa: CASRRGTPRTDTQYF
v_call: TRBV10-1; d_call: TRBD1; clone_size: few; cdr3_length: 15; j_call: TRBJ1-5; cdr3_nt: TGCGCCTGCCTAGACAGGGCTCATAGCAATCAGCCCCAGCATTTT; cdr3_aa: CACLDRAHSNQPQHF
v_call: TRBV28; d_call: TRBD1; clone_size: NA; cdr3_length: 15; j_call: TRBJ2-7; cdr3_nt: TGTGCCAGCAGTACCCCGGGACAGGGGTGGTACGAGCAGTACTTC; cdr3_aa: CASSTPGQGWYEQYF
v_call: TRBV6-6; d_call: NA; clone_size: NA; cdr3_length: 13; j_call: TRBJ2-7; cdr3_nt: TGTGCCAGCAGTTATGACCCAGGGCGGGAGCAGTACTTC; cdr3_aa: CASSYDPGREQYF
v_call: TRBV11-3; d_call: NA; clone_size: NA; cdr3_length: 13; j_call: TRBJ2-5; cdr3_nt: TGTGCCAGCAGCTTAGGGAGGACGGAGACCCAGTACTTC; cdr3_aa: CASSLGRTETQYF
v_call: TRBV6-5; d_call: NA; clone_size: NA; cdr3_length: 14; j_call: TRBJ1-2; cdr3_nt: TGTGCCAGCAGTTACCGACAGACTAACTATGGCTACACCTTC; cdr3_aa: CASSYRQTNYGYTF
v_call: TRBV6-5; d_call: NA; clone_size: NA; cdr3_length: 12; j_call: TRBJ2-5; cdr3_nt: TGTGCCAGCAGCCACGCGGGGGAGACCCAGTACTTC; cdr3_aa: CASSHAGETQYF
v_call: TRBV9; d_call: TRBD1; clone_size: NA; cdr3_length: 17; j_call: TRBJ2-1; cdr3_nt: TGTGCCAGCAGCCTATCCCCCGGGACAGGGCCCAACAATGAGCAGTTCTTC; cdr3_aa: CASSLSPGTGPNNEQFF
v_call: TRBV5-1; d_call: TRBD1; clone_size: NA; cdr3_length: 12; j_call: TRBJ1-2; cdr3_nt: TGCGCCAGCGGGACAGGGGGCGCTGGCTACACCTTC; cdr3_aa: CASGTGGAGYTF